This T cell receptor (beta chain) originates from a study of cytomegalovirus exposure and HLA in healthy donors (dated by TCRdb to 2016 to 2017). With regard to the full study: The 650 to 750 repertoires of the first cohort and the roughly 110 validation repertoires were produced on the same platform, according to a later analysis. To predict cytomegalovirus infection status, the study brought together high-throughput TCR immunosequencing, statistical association of individual TCRs with disease status, and machine learning. The aim of the study was to test whether cataloging public T cell receptors could identify signatures of past pathogen exposure. A separate validation cohort of over 95 different subjects was used in addition to the roughly 640-subject first cohort. What the study reported, not specific to this receptor: The authors suggested that the approach could potentially be extended to other disease states and immunological phenotypes. Most TCR sequences were observed very rarely across donors, whereas some public TCRs were present in many individuals. Of the cluster scores, approximately 95% were above 0 in a later analysis, which found that TCRs clustered in the first cohort also tended to co-occur in the roughly 130 validation repertoires. In vitro tests confirmed that a few of the cytomegalovirus-associated TCR beta chains recognize cytomegalovirus antigens. The validation cohort had no HLA typing available for a later analysis, so co-occurrence within that cohort was assessed over all 110 or so repertoires. A total of some 180 TCR beta chains were listed by the study as associated with cytomegalovirus. In both the original and validation cohorts, the classifier was reported to diagnose cytomegalovirus status with high specificity and sensitivity.

The germline V and J ends show losses of 5 bases and 4 bases respectively, and no gene match explains 9 bases of the junction. Taken from cysteine to phenylalanine, the CDR3 has 16 residues. Kept here is only the CDR3 DNA, which spans 48 bases and is read in frame from base 1. The germline V gene (reference sequence) specifies MNHNY as CDR1 and SVGAGI as CDR2. Points on this clone: The antigen it recognizes is unknown. Base qualities are missing; no much larger clone stands one base away.

Separate from the roughly 700-subject first cohort, the validation cohort of around 130 subjects was the group to which the donors belonged. The library was produced with the immunoSEQ multiplex PCR assay. The authors' analysis ran thus. A statistical classification framework was developed to diagnose cytomegalovirus status using the catalog of TCR beta chain sequences. In its TCRdb copy, this immuneACCESS table keeps in-frame sequences only and misses some clones. Where compared with another copy, unresolved V genes explain less than half of these, and the others have no known cause. V and J calls plus clone size are reproduced from that table; the DNA served to infer D and trimming. The table for this sample lists about 120,000 clones; roughly 82% of them were counted only once. Approximately 4.9% of the sample is taken by the ten largest.

Sample: PBMCs. The receptor comes from a man between 18 and 29 years old in good health and CMV-seronegative. The chain employs TRBV6-6 and TRBJ2-2; the junction holds 8 bases that match TRBD2. For the CDR3, the sequence is CASSLAAGGPTGELFF. The base sequence is TGTGCCAGCAGTCTGGCGGCGGGAGGACCCACCGGGGAGCTGTTTTTT.